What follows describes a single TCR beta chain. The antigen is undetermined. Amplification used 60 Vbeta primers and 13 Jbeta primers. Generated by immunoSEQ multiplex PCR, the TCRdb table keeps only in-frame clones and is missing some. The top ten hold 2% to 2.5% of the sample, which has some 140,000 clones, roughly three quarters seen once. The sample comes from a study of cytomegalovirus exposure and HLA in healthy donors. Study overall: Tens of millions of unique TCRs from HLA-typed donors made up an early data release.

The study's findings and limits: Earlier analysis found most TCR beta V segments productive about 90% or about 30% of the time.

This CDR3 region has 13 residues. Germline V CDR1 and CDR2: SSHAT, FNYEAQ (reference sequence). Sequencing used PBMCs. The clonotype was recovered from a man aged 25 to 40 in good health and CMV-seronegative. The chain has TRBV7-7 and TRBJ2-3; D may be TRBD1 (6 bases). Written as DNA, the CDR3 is TGTGCTAGTTCGTCCCAGGGGACAGATACGCAGTATTTT. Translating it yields CASSSQGTDTQYF.